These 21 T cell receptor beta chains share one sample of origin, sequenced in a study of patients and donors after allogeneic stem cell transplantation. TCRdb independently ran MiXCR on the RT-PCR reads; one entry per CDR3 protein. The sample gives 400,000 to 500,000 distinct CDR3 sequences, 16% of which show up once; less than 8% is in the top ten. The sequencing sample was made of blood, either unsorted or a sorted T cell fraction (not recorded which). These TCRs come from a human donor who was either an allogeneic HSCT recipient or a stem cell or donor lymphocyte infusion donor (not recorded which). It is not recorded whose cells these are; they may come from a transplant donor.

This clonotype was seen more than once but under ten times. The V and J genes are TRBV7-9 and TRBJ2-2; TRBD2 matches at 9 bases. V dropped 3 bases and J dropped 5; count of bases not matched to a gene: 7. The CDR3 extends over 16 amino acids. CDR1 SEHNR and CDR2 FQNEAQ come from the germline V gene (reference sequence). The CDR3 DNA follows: TGTGCCAGCAGCTTCCGGAGACTAGCGGAGACCGGGGAGCTGTTTTTT. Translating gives CASSFRRLAETGELFF.

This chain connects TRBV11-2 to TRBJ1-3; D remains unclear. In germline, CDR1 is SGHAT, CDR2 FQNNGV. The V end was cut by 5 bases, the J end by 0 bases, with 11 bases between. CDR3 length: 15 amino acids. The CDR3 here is CASSARHNSGNTIYF. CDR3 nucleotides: TGTGCCAGCAGCGCTCGTCATAACTCTGGAAACACCATATATTTT.

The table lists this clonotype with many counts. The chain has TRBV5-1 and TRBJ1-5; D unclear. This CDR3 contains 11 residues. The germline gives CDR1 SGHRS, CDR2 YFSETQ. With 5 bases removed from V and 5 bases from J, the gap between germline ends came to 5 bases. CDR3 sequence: CASRVDQPQHF. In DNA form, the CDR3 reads TGCGCCAGCAGGGTAGATCAGCCCCAGCATTTT.

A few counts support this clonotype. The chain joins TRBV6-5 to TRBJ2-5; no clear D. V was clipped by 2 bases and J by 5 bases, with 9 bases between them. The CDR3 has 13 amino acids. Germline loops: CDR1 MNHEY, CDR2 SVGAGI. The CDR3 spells CASSYVDGETQYF. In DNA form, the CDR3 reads TGTGCCAGCAGTTACGTGGATGGGGAGACCCAGTACTTC.

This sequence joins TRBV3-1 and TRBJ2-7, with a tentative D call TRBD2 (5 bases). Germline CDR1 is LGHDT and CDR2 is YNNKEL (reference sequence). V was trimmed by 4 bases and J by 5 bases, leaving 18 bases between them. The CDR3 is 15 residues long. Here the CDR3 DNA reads TGTGCCAGCAGCCCTGCGGTATGGACTTTGGACGAGCAGTACTTC. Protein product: CASSPAVWTLDEQYF.

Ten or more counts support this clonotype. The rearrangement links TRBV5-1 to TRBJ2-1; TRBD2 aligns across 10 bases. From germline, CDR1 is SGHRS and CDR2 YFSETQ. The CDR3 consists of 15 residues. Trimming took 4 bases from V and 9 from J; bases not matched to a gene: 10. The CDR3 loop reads CASSLGTRTSGEQFF. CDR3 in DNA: TGCGCCAGCAGCCTGGGAACACGGACTAGCGGTGAGCAGTTCTTC.

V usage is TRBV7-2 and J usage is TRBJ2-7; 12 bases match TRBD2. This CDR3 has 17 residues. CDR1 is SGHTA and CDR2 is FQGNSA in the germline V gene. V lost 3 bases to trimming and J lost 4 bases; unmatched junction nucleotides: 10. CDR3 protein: CASSFPASGGAPYEQYF. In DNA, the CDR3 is TGTGCCAGCAGCTTTCCGGCTAGCGGGGGGGCCCCTTACGAGCAGTACTTC.

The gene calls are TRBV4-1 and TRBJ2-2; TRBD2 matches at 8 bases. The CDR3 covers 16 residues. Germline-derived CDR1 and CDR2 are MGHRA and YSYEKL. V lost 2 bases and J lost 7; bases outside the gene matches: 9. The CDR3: CASSQPGTRRGGELFF. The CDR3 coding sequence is TGCGCCAGCAGCCAACCGGGGACTAGACGGGGCGGGGAGCTGTTTTTT.

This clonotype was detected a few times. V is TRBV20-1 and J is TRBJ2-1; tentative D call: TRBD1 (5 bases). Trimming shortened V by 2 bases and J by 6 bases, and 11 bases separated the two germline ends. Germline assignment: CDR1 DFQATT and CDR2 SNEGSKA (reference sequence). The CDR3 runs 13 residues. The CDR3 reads CSARMGPGNEQFF. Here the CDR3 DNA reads TGCAGTGCTAGAATGGGGCCTGGCAATGAGCAGTTCTTC.

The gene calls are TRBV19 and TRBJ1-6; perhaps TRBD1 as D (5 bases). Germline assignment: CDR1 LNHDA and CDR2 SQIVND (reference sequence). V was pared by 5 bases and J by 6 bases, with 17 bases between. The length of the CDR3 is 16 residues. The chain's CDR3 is CASSVRPGPTNSPLHF. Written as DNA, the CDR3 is TGTGCCAGTAGTGTCCGGCCGGGACCGACTAATTCACCCCTCCACTTT.

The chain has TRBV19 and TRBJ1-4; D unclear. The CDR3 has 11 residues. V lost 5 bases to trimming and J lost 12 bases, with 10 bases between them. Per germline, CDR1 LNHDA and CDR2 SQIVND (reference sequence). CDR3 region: CASSHGMELFF. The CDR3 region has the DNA TGTGCCAGTAGTCACGGGATGGAACTGTTTTTT. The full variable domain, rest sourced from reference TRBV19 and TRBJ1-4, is DGGITQSPKYLFRKEGQNVTLSCEQNLNHDAMYWYRQDPGQGLRLIYYSQIVNDFQKGDIAEGYSVSREKKESFPLTVTSAQKNPTAFYLCASSHGMELFFGSGTQLSVL.

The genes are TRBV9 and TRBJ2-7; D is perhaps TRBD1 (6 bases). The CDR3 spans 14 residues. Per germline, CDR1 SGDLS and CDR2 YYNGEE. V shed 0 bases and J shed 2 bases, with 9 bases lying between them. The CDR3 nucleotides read TGTGCCAGCAGCGTAGACACAGGGCCCTACGAGCAGTACTTC. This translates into CASSVDTGPYEQYF. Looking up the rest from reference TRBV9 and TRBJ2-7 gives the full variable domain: DSGVTQTPKHLITATGQRVTLRCSPRSGDLSVYWYQQSLDQGLQFLIQYYNGEERAKGNILERFSAQQFPDLHSELNLSSLELGDSALYFCASSVDTGPYEQYFGPGTRLTVT.

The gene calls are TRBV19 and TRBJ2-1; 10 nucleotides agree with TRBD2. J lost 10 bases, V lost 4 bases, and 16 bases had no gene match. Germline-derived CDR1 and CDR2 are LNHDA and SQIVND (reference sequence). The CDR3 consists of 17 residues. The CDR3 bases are TGTGCCAGTAGTACCCCTTCCGGGACTAGCGACTCACGGGAGCAGTTCTTC. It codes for CASSTPSGTSDSREQFF.

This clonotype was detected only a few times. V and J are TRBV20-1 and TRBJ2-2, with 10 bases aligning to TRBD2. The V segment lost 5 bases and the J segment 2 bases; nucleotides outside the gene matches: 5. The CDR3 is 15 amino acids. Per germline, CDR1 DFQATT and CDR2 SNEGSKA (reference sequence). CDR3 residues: CSAPSGGGNTGELFF. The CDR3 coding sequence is TGCAGTGCTCCGAGCGGGGGGGGAAACACCGGGGAGCTGTTTTTT.

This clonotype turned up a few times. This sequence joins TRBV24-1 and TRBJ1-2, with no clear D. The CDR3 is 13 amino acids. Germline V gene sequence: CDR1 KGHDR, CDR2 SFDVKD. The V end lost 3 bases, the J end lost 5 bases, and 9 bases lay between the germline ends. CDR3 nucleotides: TGTGCCACCAGTGATCCACGTACTTATGGCTACACCTTC. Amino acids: CATSDPRTYGYTF.

CDR3 DNA: TGTGCCAGCAGTGGTCGGGAGTGGTTGGACAATGAGCAGTTCTTC. It codes for CASSGREWLDNEQFF. The chain is built from TRBV2 and TRBJ2-1, with D maybe TRBD2 (6 bases). This CDR3 is built from 15 residues. The ends were cut back, 4 bases at V and 5 bases at J, with 15 bases in the middle. Germline loops: CDR1 SNHLY, CDR2 FYNNEI. Complete variable domain (other parts from reference TRBV2 and TRBJ2-1): EPEVTQTPSHQVTQMGQEVILRCVPISNHLYFYWYRQILGQKVEFLVSFYNNEISEKSEIFDDQFSVERPDGSNFTLKIRSTKLEDSAMYFCASSGREWLDNEQFFGPGTRLTVL.

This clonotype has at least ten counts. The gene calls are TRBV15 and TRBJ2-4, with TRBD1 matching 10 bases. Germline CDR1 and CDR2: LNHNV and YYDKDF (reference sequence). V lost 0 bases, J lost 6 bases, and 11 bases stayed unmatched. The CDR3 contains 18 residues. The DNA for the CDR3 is TGTGCCACCAGCAGAGATCCGGACAGGGGGAGTGGGGGAAACATTCAGTACTTC. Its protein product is CATSRDPDRGSGGNIQYF.

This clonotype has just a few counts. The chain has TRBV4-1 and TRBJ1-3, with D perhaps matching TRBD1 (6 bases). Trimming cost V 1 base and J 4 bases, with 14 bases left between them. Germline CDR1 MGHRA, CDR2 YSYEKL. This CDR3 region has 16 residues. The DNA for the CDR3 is TGCGCCAGCAGCCAAGTAGCGTGGGGGCCGGGAAACACCATATATTTT. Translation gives CASSQVAWGPGNTIYF.

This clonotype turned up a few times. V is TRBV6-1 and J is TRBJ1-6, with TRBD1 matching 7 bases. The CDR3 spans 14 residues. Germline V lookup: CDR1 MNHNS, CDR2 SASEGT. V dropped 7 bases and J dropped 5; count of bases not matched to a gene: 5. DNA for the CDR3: TGTGCCAGCAACCTGGGACAGAATAATTCACCCCTCCACTTT. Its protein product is CASNLGQNNSPLHF.

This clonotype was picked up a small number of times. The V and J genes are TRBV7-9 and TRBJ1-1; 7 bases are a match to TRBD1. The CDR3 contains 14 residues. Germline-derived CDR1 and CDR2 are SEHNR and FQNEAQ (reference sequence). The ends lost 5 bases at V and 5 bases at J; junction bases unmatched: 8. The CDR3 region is CASSLQRQGTEAFF. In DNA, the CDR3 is TGTGCCAGCAGCCTACAGAGACAGGGTACTGAAGCTTTCTTT.

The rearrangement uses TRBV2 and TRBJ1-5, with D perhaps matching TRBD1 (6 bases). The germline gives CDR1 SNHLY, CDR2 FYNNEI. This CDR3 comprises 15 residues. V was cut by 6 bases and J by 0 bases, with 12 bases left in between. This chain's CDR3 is CASSVQGYSNQPQHF. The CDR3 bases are TGTGCCAGCAGCGTACAGGGATATAGCAATCAGCCCCAGCATTTT.